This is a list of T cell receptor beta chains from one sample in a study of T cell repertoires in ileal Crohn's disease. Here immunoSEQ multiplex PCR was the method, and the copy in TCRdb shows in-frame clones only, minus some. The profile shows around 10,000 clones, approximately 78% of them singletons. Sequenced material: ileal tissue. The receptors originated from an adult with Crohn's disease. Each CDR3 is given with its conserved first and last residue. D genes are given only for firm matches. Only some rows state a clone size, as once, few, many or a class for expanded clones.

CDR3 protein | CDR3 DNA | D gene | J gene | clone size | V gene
CASSLGLAEYNEQFF | TGTGCCAGCAGCCTCGGACTAGCGGAGTACAATGAGCAGTTCTTC | TRBD2 | TRBJ2-1 | - | TRBV7-3
CASSQAPEAFF | TGTGCCAGCAGCCAAGCTCCTGAAGCTTTCTTT | - | TRBJ1-1 | - | TRBV7-9
CASSYARVGYEQYF | TGTGCTAGCAGTTACGCCAGGGTGGGTTACGAGCAGTACTTC | - | TRBJ2-7 | - | TRBV6-5
CASRGTGGSNQPQHF | TGTGCCAGTAGGGGGACAGGGGGGAGCAATCAGCCCCAGCATTTT | TRBD1 | TRBJ1-5 | - | TRBV19
CASSQSTGPKETQYF | TGCGCCAGCAGTCAATCTACAGGCCCTAAAGAGACCCAGTACTTC | - | TRBJ2-5 | - | TRBV23-1
CASSLLTSLQETQYF | TGTGCCAGCAGCTTACTGACTAGTCTCCAAGAGACCCAGTACTTC | - | TRBJ2-5 | - | TRBV7-6
CASSDGITGANVLTF | TGTGCCAGCAGTGACGGGATAACTGGGGCCAACGTCCTGACTTTC | - | TRBJ2-6 | - | TRBV28
CASSRKGAHTEAFF | TGTGCCAGCAGTCGTAAGGGGGCACACACTGAAGCTTTCTTT | TRBD1 | TRBJ1-1 | once | TRBV5-4
CASSLVAGGINTGELFF | TGTGCCAGCAGCTTAGTTGCGGGAGGGATTAACACCGGGGAGCTGTTTTTT | TRBD2 | TRBJ2-2 | - | TRBV7-8
CASSFPSRGSEQYF | TGTGCCAGCAGTTTCCCCTCTCGGGGGAGCGAGCAGTACTTC | - | TRBJ2-7 | - | TRBV28
CASSLRGGGTGDGYTF | TGTGCCAGCAGTTTAAGGGGCGGCGGGACAGGGGATGGCTACACCTTC | TRBD1 | TRBJ1-2 | - | TRBV27
CASSFGLAIYNEQFF | TGTGCCAGCAGCTTCGGACTAGCGATATACAATGAGCAGTTCTTC | TRBD2 | TRBJ2-1 | - | TRBV5-6
CASRAPGLPGTTGELFF | TGTGCCAGCAGGGCACCGGGACTCCCAGGGACCACCGGGGAGCTGTTTTTT | - | TRBJ2-2 | - | TRBV11-1
CASRDGTGGLQPQHF | TGTGCCAGCAGGGACGGGACAGGGGGACTTCAGCCCCAGCATTTT | TRBD1 | TRBJ1-5 | - | TRBV2
CASGSAGTTQYF | TGTGCTAGTGGGTCCGCGGGGACCACCCAGTACTTC | - | TRBJ2-5 | few | TRBV12-5
CASSVRGQGIHEQYF | TGTGCCAGCAGTGTCCGGGGACAGGGGATCCACGAGCAGTACTTC | TRBD1 | TRBJ2-7 | - | TRBV2
CASAPGQGKNEQYF | TGTGCCAGCGCGCCGGGACAGGGAAAGAACGAGCAGTACTTC | TRBD1 | TRBJ2-7 | - | TRBV5-8
CASSFNINTEAFF | TGTGCCAGCAGCTTTAACATAAACACTGAAGCTTTCTTT | - | TRBJ1-1 | - | TRBV7-8
CASSAQRDRALYGYTF | TGTGCCAGCAGTGCGCAGAGGGACAGAGCGCTCTATGGCTACACCTTC | TRBD1 | TRBJ1-2 | once | TRBV6-1
CASSPFGVAGETQYF | TGCGCCAGCAGCCCCTTTGGGGTAGCGGGAGAGACCCAGTACTTC | TRBD2 | TRBJ2-5 | - | TRBV4-1
CATSRVASYNEQFF | TGTGCCACCTCGAGGGTAGCCTCCTACAATGAGCAGTTCTTC | - | TRBJ2-1 | - | TRBV19
CASSIKGGGTHSYEQYF | TGTGCCAGTAGTATTAAAGGGGGCGGGACACACTCCTACGAGCAGTACTTC | - | TRBJ2-7 | - | TRBV19
CASSYSTGVPDTQYF | TGTGCCAGCAGTTACTCGACGGGAGTCCCAGATACGCAGTATTTT | - | TRBJ2-3 | - | TRBV6-5
CASSIDRGTDTQYF | TGTGCCAGTAGTATCGACAGGGGCACAGATACGCAGTATTTT | TRBD1 | TRBJ2-3 | - | TRBV19
CASSQDRLPYYEQYF | TGCGCCAGCAGCCAAGATCGACTACCTTACTACGAGCAGTACTTC | - | TRBJ2-7 | - | TRBV4-1
CASRIQGNSNQPQHF | TGTGCCAGCAGAATTCAGGGGAATAGCAATCAGCCCCAGCATTTT | - | TRBJ1-5 | few | TRBV2
CASSLGGIGEETQYF | TGTGCCAGCAGCTTAGGCGGGATAGGGGAAGAGACCCAGTACTTC | - | TRBJ2-5 | few | TRBV11-3
CASSADTRGGNTIYF | TGTGCCAGCAGCGCGGACACGCGGGGAGGAAACACCATATATTTC | - | TRBJ1-3 | - | TRBV9
CASSSGLSGNIQYF | TGTGCCAGCAGCTCGGGACTCTCGGGAAACATTCAGTACTTC | - | TRBJ2-4 | few | TRBV5-4
CASSLRPGVTGELFF | TGTGCCAGCAGTTTACGACCGGGAGTAACCGGGGAGCTGTTTTTT | - | TRBJ2-2 | - | TRBV27
CASSLGLSTGELFF | TGTGCCAGCAGCTTAGGACTTTCCACCGGGGAGCTGTTTTTT | - | TRBJ2-2 | - | TRBV7-8
CASSLGPAYEQYF | TGTGCCAGCAGTTTGGGGCCAGCCTACGAGCAGTACTTC | - | TRBJ2-7 | - | TRBV27
CASSYPTSGFYEQYF | TGTGCCAGCAGTTACCCGACTAGCGGGTTCTACGAGCAGTACTTC | TRBD2 | TRBJ2-7 | - | TRBV6-5
CASSLSTSRGRSYNSPLHF | TGCGCCAGCAGCTTGTCGACATCGAGGGGGCGTTCTTATAATTCACCCCTCCACTTT | TRBD1 | TRBJ1-6 | - | TRBV5-1
CASTRLAEGQETQYF | TGTGCCAGCACCCGACTAGCAGAAGGGCAAGAGACCCAGTACTTC | TRBD2 | TRBJ2-5 | - | TRBV5-6
CASRLAGGSREQYF | TGTGCCAGCAGATTAGCGGGAGGTTCCCGCGAGCAGTACTTC | TRBD2 | TRBJ2-7 | - | TRBV2
CASSESRGLKTQYF | TGTGCCAGCAGTGAATCCAGGGGGCTAAAGACCCAGTACTTC | TRBD1 | TRBJ2-5 | - | TRBV25-1
CASSEVVGGNGYTF | TGTGCCAGCAGTGAAGTAGTCGGGGGGAATGGCTACACCTTC | - | TRBJ1-2 | - | TRBV6-1
CASSVRLAASYNEQFF | TGTGCCAGCAGCGTACGACTAGCGGCCTCCTACAATGAGCAGTTCTTC | TRBD2 | TRBJ2-1 | - | TRBV7-9
CASTNSPAGAKAFF | TGTGCCAGCACCAATTCCCCGGCAGGGGCGAAAGCTTTCTTT | - | TRBJ1-1 | once | TRBV2
CASSLNGIGTDTQYF | TGCGCCAGCAGCTTGAACGGGATAGGGACAGATACGCAGTATTTT | - | TRBJ2-3 | few | TRBV5-1
CASSFQNEQFF | TGTGCCAGCAGTTTTCAGAATGAGCAGTTCTTC | - | TRBJ2-1 | - | TRBV28